The entry below describes one T cell receptor (beta chain). As yet, its antigen is unknown. The sample comes from a study of beta chain features in type 1 diabetes. Findings of the study overall: Because the template was cDNA, high-expressing cells might be over-represented. Patients' naive, central memory and Treg TCRB repertoires seemed closer to one another than those of healthy donors.

The purity of all sorted populations exceeded 95%. Isolated RNA was reverse transcribed in full, so expressed TCRB transcripts were sequenced. The data were produced by immunoSEQ multiplex PCR, yet TCRdb's version contains in-frame clones alone and is incomplete. The sample gives about 350,000 clones, roughly a fifth of which show up once; under 0.05% is in the top ten. The sample consisted of naive CD4+ T cells from blood. The sequence was collected from a woman in her late teens or twenties in good health.

CDR3 coding DNA: TGTGCCAGTAGCCGAACTGGGGCGAAGCAGTTCTTC. It encodes CASSRTGAKQFF. This chain uses TRBV19 with TRBJ2-1, with D maybe TRBD1 (5 bases). This CDR3 contains 12 residues. Between the trimmed V and J ends, which lost 6 bases and 11 bases, there was a span of 14 bases. CDR1 is LNHDA, CDR2 SQIVND, per germline (reference sequence).